The clone carrying this T cell receptor beta chain occurred a few times. Blood genomic DNA input for TRB amplification was about 250-550 ng. TRB rearrangements were amplified by multiplex PCR with BIOMED2 TRB-A/B primers. One entry per CDR3 protein, called by TCRdb with MiXCR from the multiplex PCR reads. Of some 9,100 distinct CDR3 sequences detected, over 25% appear once; the ten largest clones hold more than 5%. This sample was taken from a study of T and B cells in COVID-19 patients. From germline, CDR1 is SEHNR and CDR2 FQNEAQ (reference sequence). The V gene lost 1 base and the J gene lost 5 bases, with 11 bases spanning the gap. The CDR3 has 15 residues.

This TCR was sampled from a human donor who had recovered from COVID-19. Sequences were obtained from blood. This chain uses TRBV7-9 with TRBJ1-4; D is possibly TRBD1 (5 bases). DNA for the CDR3: TGTGCCAGCAGCTTAGGGGGCCAGTCGAATGAAAAACTGTTTTTT. Its translation is CASSLGGQSNEKLFF.